A single sample is the source of the 8 T cell receptor beta chains below, sequenced in a study of blood T cell repertoires in COVID-19 (dated by TCRdb to about 2020). Receptor amplification or capture employed the immunoSEQ multiplex PCR assay. The clones in this table, taken by TCRdb from immuneACCESS, are in-frame only. Not every clone is retained; where verified, under half of the shortfall comes from an unresolved V gene, and the cause of the rest is unknown. This sample has 110,000 to 150,000 clones in its table, and approximately 88% of those were observed once. 1.8% of the sample is taken by the ten largest. The sequencing input was peripheral blood. The source of these receptors is a man aged 65-85 years with acute or convalescent COVID-19.

V gene TRBV11-1 combines with J gene TRBJ2-1; D ambiguous. Germline-derived CDR1 and CDR2 are SGHAT and FQDESV (reference sequence). V lost 3 bases and J lost 0, with 6 bases in between. The CDR3 extends over 14 amino acids. The DNA of the CDR3 is TGTGCCAGCAGCTTTGAGGTCTCCTACAATGAGCAGTTCTTC. The encoded protein is CASSFEVSYNEQFF.

The chain couples TRBV2 to TRBJ2-1, with D possibly being TRBD2 (5 bases). The CDR3 runs 15 residues. The V end lost 3 bases, the J end lost 8 bases, and 17 bases lay between the germline ends. The germline V gene encodes CDR1 SNHLY and CDR2 FYNNEI. The DNA of the CDR3 is TGTGCCAGCAGTGACCGACTCCCCGGGGTTGATGAGCAGTTCTTC. Translation gives CASSDRLPGVDEQFF.

On this clone itself: A junction boundary mismatches the germline segment, possibly from a read error. The chain couples TRBV7-9 to TRBJ1-2, with TRBD1 matching 8 bases. Germline V gene data show CDR1 as SEHNR and CDR2 as FQNEAQ (reference sequence). This CDR3 is built from 14 residues. This CDR3 is CASSLDGQGFGYTF. The CDR3 nucleotides are TGTGCCAGCAGTTTAGACGGACAGGGATTTGGCTACACCTTC. The whole variable domain, filled in from reference TRBV7-9 and TRBJ1-2, reads DTGVSQNPRHKITKRGQNVTFRCDPISEHNRLYWYRQTLGQGPEFLTYFQNEAQLEKSRLLSDRFSAERPKGSFSTLEIQRTEQGDSAMYLCASSLDGQGFGYTFGSGTRLTVV.

The chain uses TRBV7-6 and TRBJ2-5; 7 bases match TRBD2. The CDR3 is made up of 15 amino acids. J lost 5 bases, V lost 1 base, and 7 bases had no gene match. CDR1 is SGHVS, CDR2 FNYEAQ, per germline. In DNA, the CDR3 is TGTGCCAGCAGCTTAGAGGCGGGGGTGGAGGAGACCCAGTACTTC. Protein sequence: CASSLEAGVEETQYF.

This clone has just one count. V and J are TRBV6-6 and TRBJ2-7; 8 positions match TRBD1. The germline V gene encodes CDR1 MNHNY and CDR2 SVGAGI (reference sequence). The CDR3 extends over 16 amino acids. The V gene end was trimmed by 0 bases and the J gene end by 4 bases; junction bases not matched to a gene: 8. The CDR3 DNA is TGTGCCAGCAGTTACTCCGGACAGGGTACATCTTACGAGCAGTACTTC. It is translated as CASSYSGQGTSYEQYF.

The chain combines TRBV4-1 with TRBJ1-1; unclear D gene. Germline V lookup: CDR1 MGHRA, CDR2 YSYEKL. V lost 3 bases and J 10 bases, leaving 12 bases between the germline ends. The CDR3 totals 12 residues. The CDR3 here is CASSQGPEGAFF. The CDR3 region has the DNA TGCGCCAGCAGCCAGGGCCCCGAGGGAGCTTTCTTT.

The chain uses TRBV28 and TRBJ2-7, with 8 bases identical to TRBD1. Germline V gives CDR1 MDHEN, CDR2 SYDVKM. The V gene end was trimmed by 4 bases and the J gene end by 3 bases; junction bases not matched to a gene: 14. This CDR3 has 17 residues. This CDR3 reads CASSSYPTGTGNYEQYF. For the CDR3, the DNA is TGTGCCAGCAGTTCTTACCCGACCGGGACAGGAAACTACGAGCAGTACTTC.

This rearrangement joins TRBV28 to TRBJ1-1, with 8 positions matching TRBD1. With V trimmed by 2 bases and J by 4 bases, 9 bases remained unmatched. Per germline, CDR1 MDHEN and CDR2 SYDVKM. The length of the CDR3 is 16 residues. CDR3 DNA sequence: TGTGCCAGCAGTTTAGGGACAGGCACCCGCGGCACTGAAGCTTTCTTT. Translated: CASSLGTGTRGTEAFF.